The 6 T cell receptor beta chains below were found in one sample sequenced in a study of cytomegalovirus exposure and HLA in healthy donors. Generated by immunoSEQ multiplex PCR, the TCRdb table keeps only in-frame clones and is missing some. The sample gives about 180,000 clones, around nine tenths of which show up once; 1.4% is in the top ten. Sequencing was done on a sample of PBMCs. The source is a woman in her twenties or thirties in good health and CMV-seronegative.

The chain links TRBV4-1 to TRBJ1-5; possible D gene TRBD1, 5 bases. The CDR3 is 15 residues long. V was cut by 0 bases and J by 1 base, with 7 bases left in between. Germline V CDR1 and CDR2: MGHRA, YSYEKL. CDR3 DNA: TGCGCCAGCAGCCAAGAAAGGACAAGCAATCAGCCCCAGCATTTT. Translating it yields CASSQERTSNQPQHF.

This clone has a single count. The rearrangement uses TRBV19 and TRBJ1-2; 9 bases line up with TRBD1. V lost 5 bases to trimming and J lost 7 bases; unmatched junction nucleotides: 8. The germline V gene has CDR1 LNHDA and CDR2 SQIVND (reference sequence). This CDR3 spans 14 amino acids. The CDR3 bases are TGTGCCAGTAGTCTTCGGGACAGGGACCCTGGCTACACCTTC. It is translated as CASSLRDRDPGYTF.

This clone was seen more than once but under ten times. The chain has TRBV5-5 and TRBJ1-2, with 11 bases identical to TRBD1. The trim removed 4 bases at V and 9 bases at J, leaving 11 bases unmatched. CDR1 is SGHKS and CDR2 is YYEKEE in the germline V gene (reference sequence). The CDR3 length is 15 residues. As DNA, the CDR3 is TGTGCCAGCAGCGCCGGGACAGGGGGAATGGGTCGCTACACCTTC. It translates to CASSAGTGGMGRYTF.

This rearrangement joins TRBV5-1 to TRBJ1-2, with D possibly TRBD1 on 6 matching bases. The CDR3 is 13 amino acids. Germline-derived CDR1 and CDR2 are SGHRS and YFSETQ. V lost 4 bases and J lost 6, with 13 bases in between. CDR3 residues: CASSETGIDGYTF. The CDR3 DNA follows: TGCGCCAGCAGCGAAACAGGGATTGATGGCTACACCTTC. Together with reference TRBV5-1 and TRBJ1-2, the CDR3 gives the full variable domain: KAGVTQTPRYLIKTRGQQVTLSCSPISGHRSVSWYQQTPGQGLQFLFEYFSETQRNKGNFPGRFSGRQFSNSRSEMNVSTLELGDSALYLCASSETGIDGYTFGSGTRLTVV.

The rearrangement uses TRBV6-5 and TRBJ2-1, with a weak D call TRBD1 (6 bases). Germline assignment: CDR1 MNHEY and CDR2 SVGAGI. This CDR3 spans 13 amino acids. V dropped 8 bases and J dropped 7 bases, with 15 bases sitting between them. CDR3 residues: CASGRVQGNEQFF. The CDR3 coding sequence is TGTGCCAGCGGAAGAGTACAGGGAAATGAGCAGTTCTTC.

The V and J genes are TRBV7-9 and TRBJ2-1; D not certain. This CDR3 has 13 residues. Germline V gene sequence: CDR1 SEHNR, CDR2 FQNEAQ (reference sequence). V lost 5 bases and J 7 bases, leaving 12 bases between the germline ends. The CDR3 loop is CASSPPGWNEQFF. CDR3 coding DNA: TGTGCCAGCAGCCCCCCAGGATGGAATGAGCAGTTCTTC.